Shown below are 26 T cell receptor beta chains from a single sample sequenced in a study of spatial heterogeneity in lung cancer. TCRdb called the 5' RACE reads again in MiXCR, with one record for every CDR3 protein. The table includes approximately 10,000 distinct CDR3 sequences, about 5.7% detected once. The sample's time point: sample taken at primary tumor resection. Study results and caveats: Within tumors, counts of expanded alpha and beta TCRs tracked tumor mutation counts.

The antigens of these receptors remain unknown. The sequencing here drew on lung tumor tissue, taken at surgery. These receptors were obtained from a female donor with early-stage non-small cell lung cancer.

The chain joins TRBV7-2 to TRBJ2-1; TRBD1 is a possible D gene (5 bases). V gave up 6 bases and J gave up 4 bases, with 13 bases separating them. Germline V gives CDR1 SGHTA, CDR2 FQGNSA. The CDR3 extends over 14 amino acids. The CDR3 spells CASSGAISYNEQFF. In nucleotides, the CDR3 is TGTGCCAGCAGTGGGGCGATATCATACAATGAGCAGTTCTTC. Full variable domain (rest looked up from reference TRBV7-2 and TRBJ2-1): GAGVSQSPSNKVTEKGKDVELRCDPISGHTALYWYRQSLGQGLEFLIYFQGNSAPDKSGLPSDRFSAERTGGSVSTLTIQRTQQEDSAVYLCASSGAISYNEQFFGPGTRLTVL.

This clonotype was seen a few times. The genes are TRBV28 and TRBJ1-1; maybe TRBD1 (5 bases). CDR3 length equals 13 residues. CDR1 is MDHEN and CDR2 is SYDVKM in the germline V gene. Trimming stripped 0 bases from V and 7 bases from J, with 9 bases between. The CDR3 sequence is CASSLWEGIEAFF. The CDR3, as DNA: TGTGCCAGCAGTTTATGGGAGGGGATTGAAGCTTTCTTT. Full variable domain (remainder filled in from reference TRBV28 and TRBJ1-1): DVKVTQSSRYLVKRTGEKVFLECVQDMDHENMFWYRQDPGLGLRLIYFSYDVKMKEKGDIPEGYSVSREKKERFSLILESASTNQTSMYLCASSLWEGIEAFFGQGTRLTVV.

By frequency in the sample, this clonotype is medium-sized. The V gene is TRBV20-1, the J gene TRBJ1-2, with a weak D call TRBD1 (5 bases). The CDR3 length is 10 residues. Trimming pared 7 bases from V and 8 bases from J, leaving 11 bases between. The germline gives CDR1 DFQATT, CDR2 SNEGSKA (reference sequence). The CDR3 reads CSVPGRGYTF. CDR3 coding DNA: TGCAGTGTTCCAGGGAGAGGCTACACCTTC.

This clonotype was seen many times. As DNA, the CDR3 is TGCGCCAGCAGCTTGACGGGGCCCCTGGCGGGGAGAAGGACAGATACGCAGTATTTT. Its translation: CASSLTGPLAGRRTDTQYF. The chain carries TRBV5-1 and TRBJ2-3; a possible D gene is TRBD2 (6 bases). V was shortened by 1 base and J by 3 bases, with 24 bases between the two germline ends. The CDR3 sequence is 19 residues long. The V gene's germline CDR1 is SGHRS and CDR2 YFSETQ.

The rearrangement links TRBV12-3 or TRBV12-4 to TRBJ2-2; 8 bases agree with TRBD1. The CDR3 is made up of 13 amino acids. V dropped 6 bases and J dropped 6; count of bases not matched to a gene: 3. The CDR3 coding sequence is TGTGCCAGCAGAGTACAGGGGGCCGGGGAGCTGTTTTTT. Amino acids: CASRVQGAGELFF.

The table lists this clonotype with many counts. The chain couples TRBV7-2 to TRBJ2-3; no firm D call. The CDR3 is made up of 16 amino acids. Per germline, CDR1 SGHTA and CDR2 FQGNSA. V was trimmed by 1 base and J by 2 bases, leaving 13 bases between them. CDR3 amino acids: CASSLGVGLYTDTQYF. DNA for the CDR3: TGTGCCAGCAGCTTAGGGGTTGGCCTCTACACAGATACGCAGTATTTT.

This clonotype is medium-sized in the sample. The gene calls are TRBV7-2 and TRBJ2-1, with 13 nucleotides matching TRBD2. Looked up from germline, CDR1 is SGHTA and CDR2 is FQGNSA. This CDR3 is 17 amino acids long. V trimming: 5 bases; J trimming: 3 bases; junction bases outside the gene matches: 7. CDR3 loop: CASSPGWTSGGYNEQFF. The CDR3 DNA reads as TGTGCCAGCAGCCCGGGGTGGACTAGCGGGGGCTACAATGAGCAGTTCTTC. Based on the CDR3 plus reference TRBV7-2 and TRBJ2-1, the full variable domain is GAGVSQSPSNKVTEKGKDVELRCDPISGHTALYWYRQSLGQGLEFLIYFQGNSAPDKSGLPSDRFSAERTGGSVSTLTIQRTQQEDSAVYLCASSPGWTSGGYNEQFFGPGTRLTVL.

The V call is TRBV5-6, the J call TRBJ2-4; D is unresolved. Germline V gene data show CDR1 as SGHDT and CDR2 as YYEEEE. CDR3 length: 14 residues. V was clipped by 3 bases and J by 6 bases, with 13 bases between them. The CDR3 nucleotides read TGTGCCAGCAGCTCGCCGGAGACCGGAAACATTCAGTACTTC. Translating gives CASSSPETGNIQYF.

This chain uses TRBV7-6 with TRBJ2-3; 10 bases are shared with TRBD2. Germline V gene data show CDR1 as SGHVS and CDR2 as FNYEAQ. The CDR3 is 16 residues long. After removal of 1 base from V and 5 bases from J, the junction contained 6 bases not matched to a gene. The CDR3 nucleotides read TGTGCCAGCAGCTTAGAGCCTAGCGGGAGAAGAGATACGCAGTATTTT. It codes for CASSLEPSGRRDTQYF. The whole variable domain, remainder taken from reference TRBV7-6 and TRBJ2-3, is GAGVSQSPRYKVTKRGQDVALRCDPISGHVSLYWYRQALGQGPEFLTYFNYEAQQDKSGLPNDRFSAERPEGSISTLTIQRTEQRDSAMYRCASSLEPSGRRDTQYFGPGTRLTVL.

The V and J genes are TRBV10-3 and TRBJ1-5; TRBD1 is a possible D gene (5 bases). Per the germline V gene, CDR1 is ENHRY and CDR2 is SYGVKD. V lost 10 bases and J lost 6, with 19 bases in between. The CDR3 is made up of 14 amino acids. CDR3 in DNA: TGTGCCACAGTCGCGGACCCTCAGGGTCAGCCCCAGCATTTT. Protein: CATVADPQGQPQHF.

This clonotype appeared a few times. V gene TRBV5-1 combines with J gene TRBJ2-1, with D possibly being TRBD2 (6 bases). V lost 3 bases to trimming and J lost 0 bases, with 10 bases between them. This CDR3 region has 15 residues. Germline CDR1 is SGHRS and CDR2 is YFSETQ. The CDR3 nucleotides are TGCGCCAGCAGCTCCGGGGGTAGCTCCTACAATGAGCAGTTCTTC. Translating it yields CASSSGGSSYNEQFF.

By frequency in the sample, this clonotype is medium-sized (0.01 to 0.1%). J is TRBJ2-1 and V is TRBV9; 8 bases fit TRBD2. The CDR3 totals 15 residues. The germline V gene has CDR1 SGDLS and CDR2 YYNGEE. V lost 4 bases and J lost 4; bases outside the gene matches: 7. As DNA, the CDR3 is TGTGCCAGCAGCTCCACGCGGGGGGCGTACAATGAGCAGTTCTTC. Amino acids: CASSSTRGAYNEQFF.

In this sample, this clonotype turned up a few times. The CDR3 DNA reads TGTGCCAGCAATGAAGAGGGACGGTCCTACAATGAGCAGTTCTTC. Residues: CASNEEGRSYNEQFF. The V and J genes are TRBV6-2 or TRBV6-3 and TRBJ2-1; D could derive from TRBD1 or TRBD2 (5 bases each). This CDR3 has 15 residues. V was cut by 7 bases and J by 1 base, with 14 bases left in between. Per the germline V gene, CDR1 is MNHEY and CDR2 is SVGEGT.

This clonotype is judged medium-sized (0.01 to 0.1%). The V gene is TRBV6-6, the J gene TRBJ1-5; 10 bases are a match to TRBD1. Germline CDR1 and CDR2: MNHNY and SVGAGI (reference sequence). This CDR3 spans 16 amino acids. V lost 6 bases, J lost 0 bases, and 5 bases stayed unmatched. This chain's CDR3 is CASSPTGGHSNQPQHF. CDR3 sequence (DNA): TGTGCCAGCAGCCCGACAGGGGGCCATAGCAATCAGCCCCAGCATTTT.

This clonotype was counted at least ten times. The chain employs TRBV4-2 and TRBJ1-1; D gene unclear. Trimming cost V 8 bases and J 10 bases, with 26 bases left between them. Germline-derived CDR1 and CDR2 are LGHNA and YNFKEQ. The CDR3 has 15 residues. The DNA for the CDR3 is TGTGCCAGCGCACTGGCCACCGGGCACCAGAGCGGAGCTTTCTTT. Translation: CASALATGHQSGAFF.

By share, this clonotype counts as medium-sized. The chain employs TRBV6-4 and TRBJ2-5; D possibly uses TRBD1 or TRBD2 (5 bases each). This CDR3 has 15 residues. V was trimmed by 3 bases and J by 4 bases, leaving 15 bases between them. Germline-derived CDR1 and CDR2 are MRHNA and SNTAGT. The CDR3 DNA follows: TGTGCCAGCAGTGAAACCGGGACCCCGGGAGAGACCCAGTACTTC. This gives the protein CASSETGTPGETQYF.

This clonotype turned up a few times. The rearrangement uses TRBV2 and TRBJ2-1, with D perhaps TRBD1 or TRBD2 (5 bases each). The germline CDR1 and CDR2 sequences are SNHLY and FYNNEI. This CDR3 region has 15 residues. Trimming took off 3 bases at V and 14 bases at J, with 23 bases between the two ends. The CDR3 here is CASSEIRGPTGSKFF. The CDR3 coding sequence is TGTGCCAGCAGTGAGATAAGGGGACCCACCGGGTCTAAGTTCTTC.

This clonotype is medium-sized. The rearrangement joins TRBV4-3 to TRBJ1-3, with D perhaps matching TRBD1 (5 bases). This CDR3 region has 18 residues. Per the germline V gene, CDR1 is LGHNA and CDR2 is YSLEER. V dropped 0 bases and J dropped 4 bases, with 19 bases sitting between them. CDR3 in amino acids: CASSQDLGQGRLGNTIYF. Written as DNA, the CDR3 is TGCGCCAGCAGCCAAGATTTAGGCCAGGGACGCCTAGGAAACACCATATATTTT.

This clonotype was observed a few times. Here the CDR3 reads CASSLRSGVSGANVLTF. In nucleotides, the CDR3 is TGTGCCAGCAGCTTGCGGAGCGGGGTCTCTGGGGCCAACGTCCTGACTTTC. The rearrangement joins TRBV7-2 to TRBJ2-6, with 7 bases fitting TRBD2. V was pared by 3 bases and J by 0 bases, with 5 bases of the junction left unmatched. The CDR3 has 17 amino acids. CDR1 SGHTA and CDR2 FQGNSA come from the germline V gene.

This clonotype was counted many times. The rearrangement joins TRBV20-1 to TRBJ2-3; D gene uncertain. The CDR3 has 14 amino acids. Trimming stripped 5 bases from V and 0 bases from J, with 12 bases between. Germline CDR1 and CDR2: DFQATT and SNEGSKA (reference sequence). The CDR3 DNA follows: TGCAGTGCTGTCGTAGCAACTAGCACAGATACGCAGTATTTT. Amino acids: CSAVVATSTDTQYF.

This chain uses TRBV28 with TRBJ2-2, with D perhaps matching TRBD1 or TRBD2 (7 bases each). The CDR3 covers 14 residues. From germline, CDR1 is MDHEN and CDR2 SYDVKM. Trimming took 8 bases from V and 6 from J, leaving 16 bases between them. For the CDR3, the DNA is TGTGCCAGCCACAGGGGAGGGGGACCCGGGGAGCTGTTTTTT. This codes for CASHRGGGPGELFF.

Comments on this clonotype: At one end, the junction sequence differs from germline, possibly due to a read error. This chain links TRBV18 with TRBJ1-2, with 8 bases matching TRBD1. Germline V CDR1 and CDR2: KGHSH, LQKENI. The CDR3 has 15 amino acids. The CDR3 DNA follows: TGTGACAGCTCACCGGACAGGGATGAGGACTATGGCTACACCTTC. This codes for CDSSPDRDEDYGYTF.

There are many counts of this clonotype. This chain uses TRBV20-1 with TRBJ1-5, with TRBD1 identical over 9 bases. CDR1 is DFQATT and CDR2 is SNEGSKA in the germline V gene (reference sequence). After removal of 0 bases from V and 4 bases from J, the junction contained 7 bases not matched to a gene. The CDR3 covers 16 residues. DNA for the CDR3: TGCAGTGCTAGAGATGTGTCCGGGACAGGGAATCAGCCCCAGCATTTT. Translating it yields CSARDVSGTGNQPQHF.

This clonotype was counted at least ten times. J is TRBJ1-5 and V is TRBV19; a weak D match, TRBD1 (5 bases). This CDR3 is built from 15 residues. V gave up 3 bases and J gave up 6 bases, with 15 bases separating them. CDR1 and CDR2 (germline): LNHDA, SQIVND (reference sequence). Written as DNA, the CDR3 is TGTGCCAGTAGTATGGAAGGGGCTAGGGGTCAGCCCCAGCATTTT. Translated: CASSMEGARGQPQHF.

This sequence joins TRBV28 and TRBJ2-7, with TRBD2 matching over 11 bases. After removal of 2 bases from V and 9 bases from J, the junction contained 9 bases not matched to a gene. The CDR3 sequence is 15 residues long. Germline V lookup: CDR1 MDHEN, CDR2 SYDVKM. For the CDR3, the DNA is TGTGCCAGCAGTTTAGTAGCGGGAGGGGGTAATCCGCAGTACTTC. Protein sequence: CASSLVAGGGNPQYF.

This clonotype was observed many times. V and J are TRBV4-3 and TRBJ2-1; 10 positions match TRBD1. The CDR3 has 16 residues. V lost 3 bases, J lost 8 bases, and 10 bases stayed unmatched. CDR1 and CDR2 (germline): LGHNA, YSLEER. CDR3 loop: CASSQEDRGALDEQFF. The DNA of the CDR3 is TGCGCCAGCAGCCAGGAGGACAGGGGGGCCTTGGATGAGCAGTTCTTC.